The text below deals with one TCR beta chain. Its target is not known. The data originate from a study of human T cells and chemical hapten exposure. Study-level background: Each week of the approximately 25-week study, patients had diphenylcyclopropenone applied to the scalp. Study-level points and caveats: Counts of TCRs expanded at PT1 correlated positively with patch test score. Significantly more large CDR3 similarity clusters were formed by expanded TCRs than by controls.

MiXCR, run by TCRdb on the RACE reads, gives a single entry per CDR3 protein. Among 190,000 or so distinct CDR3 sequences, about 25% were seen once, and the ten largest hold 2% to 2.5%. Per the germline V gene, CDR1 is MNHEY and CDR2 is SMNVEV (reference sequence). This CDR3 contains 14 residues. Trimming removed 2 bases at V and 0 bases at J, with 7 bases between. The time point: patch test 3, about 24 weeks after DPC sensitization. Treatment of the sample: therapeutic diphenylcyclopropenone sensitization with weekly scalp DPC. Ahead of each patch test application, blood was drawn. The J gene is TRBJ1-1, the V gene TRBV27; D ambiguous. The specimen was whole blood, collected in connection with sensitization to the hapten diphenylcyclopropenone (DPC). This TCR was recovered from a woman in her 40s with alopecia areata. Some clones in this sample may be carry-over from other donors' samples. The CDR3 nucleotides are TGTGCCAGCAGTTTAAACAGACTGAACACTGAAGCTTTCTTT. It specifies CASSLNRLNTEAFF.